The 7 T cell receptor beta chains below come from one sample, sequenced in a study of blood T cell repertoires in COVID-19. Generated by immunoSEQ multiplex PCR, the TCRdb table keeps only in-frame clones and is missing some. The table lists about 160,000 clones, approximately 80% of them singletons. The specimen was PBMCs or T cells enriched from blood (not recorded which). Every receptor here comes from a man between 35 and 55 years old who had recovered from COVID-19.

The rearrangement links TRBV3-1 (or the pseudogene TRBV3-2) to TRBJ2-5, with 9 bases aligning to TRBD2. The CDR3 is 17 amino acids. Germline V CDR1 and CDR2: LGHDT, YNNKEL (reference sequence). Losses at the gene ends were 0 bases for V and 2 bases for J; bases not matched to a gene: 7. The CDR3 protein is CASSQDILAGSQETQYF. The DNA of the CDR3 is TGTGCCAGCAGCCAAGATATCCTAGCGGGGTCTCAAGAGACCCAGTACTTC.

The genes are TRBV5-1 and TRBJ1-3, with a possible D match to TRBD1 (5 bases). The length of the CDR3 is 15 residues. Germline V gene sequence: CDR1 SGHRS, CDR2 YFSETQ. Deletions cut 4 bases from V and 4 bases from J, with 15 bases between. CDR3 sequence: CASSLYRRDGNTIYF. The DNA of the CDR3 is TGCGCCAGCAGCCTATACAGGCGCGACGGAAACACCATATATTTT.

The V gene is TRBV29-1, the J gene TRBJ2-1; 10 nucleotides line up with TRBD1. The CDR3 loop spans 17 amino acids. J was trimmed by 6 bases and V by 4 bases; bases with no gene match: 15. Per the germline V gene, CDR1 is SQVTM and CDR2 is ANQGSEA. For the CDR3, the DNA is TGCAGCGTTGGGATAAGGTGGGACAGGGGAATAATCAATGAGCAGTTCTTC. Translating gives CSVGIRWDRGIINEQFF.

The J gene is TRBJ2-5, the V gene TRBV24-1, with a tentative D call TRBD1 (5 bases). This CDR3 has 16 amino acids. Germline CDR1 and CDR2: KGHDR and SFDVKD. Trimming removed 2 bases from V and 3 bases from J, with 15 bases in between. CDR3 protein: CATSDYLGQGKETQYF. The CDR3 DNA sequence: TGTGCCACCAGTGATTACCTCGGCCAGGGAAAAGAGACCCAGTACTTC.

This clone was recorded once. CDR3 in amino acids: CASSPFSGALGTQYF. The CDR3 region has the DNA TGTGCCAGCAGCCCCTTCAGCGGGGCTCTAGGTACGCAGTATTTT. The chain couples TRBV5-8 to TRBJ2-3, with 7 bases identical to TRBD2. CDR3 length: 15 residues. Germline values: CDR1 SGHTS, CDR2 YDEGEE. The trim removed 4 bases at V and 8 bases at J, leaving 13 bases unmatched.

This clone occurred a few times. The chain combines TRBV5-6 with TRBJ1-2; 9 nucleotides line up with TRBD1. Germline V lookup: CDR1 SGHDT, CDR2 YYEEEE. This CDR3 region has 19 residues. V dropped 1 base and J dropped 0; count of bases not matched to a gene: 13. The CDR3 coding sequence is TGTGCCAGCAGCTTGACAGGGGGCGAGACCTTACCCGCTAACTATGGCTACACCTTC. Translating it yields CASSLTGGETLPANYGYTF.

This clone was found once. CDR3 in DNA: TGTGCCAGCAGCCAAGATAGGTCAGGGGGGTTGAGCTACACCTTC. This encodes CASSQDRSGGLSYTF. The chain uses TRBV4-2 and TRBJ1-2, with 7 positions matching TRBD1. The V and J ends lost 0 bases and 9 bases, in that order; junction bases with no gene match: 10. The CDR3 spans 15 residues. Looked up from germline, CDR1 is LGHNA and CDR2 is YNFKEQ.